Listed here are 28 T cell receptor beta chains from one sample, sequenced in a study of blood T cell repertoires in COVID-19. Profiled with immunoSEQ multiplex PCR; TCRdb holds only in-frame clones, not every one. This repertoire shows a few hundred thousand clones, 88% found once; its top ten account for around 15%. The sequencing sample was made of PBMCs or T cells enriched from blood (not recorded which). These TCRs come from a woman between 50 and 59 years old with acute COVID-19.

The chain has TRBV21-1 and TRBJ2-7; the table's D call, TRBD1, has no DNA check behind it. TRBV21-1 is tagged as a pseudogene. This CDR3 contains 16 residues. The CDR3 DNA follows: TGTGCCAGCAGCAAAGAAGTCCAGGAACCTACCTACGAGCAGTACTTC. Residues: CASSKEVQEPTYEQYF.

The sample holds one count of this clone. V usage is TRBV5-5 and J usage is TRBJ2-7, with 7 bases identical to TRBD1. Germline assignment: CDR1 SGHKS and CDR2 YYEKEE (reference sequence). The CDR3 loop spans 15 amino acids. Trimming at V came to 0 bases and at J to 9 bases, leaving 12 bases not matched to a gene. The DNA of the CDR3 is TGTGCCAGCAGCTTGGTACCGACAGGGATAAGGGTGCAGTACTTC. Translating it yields CASSLVPTGIRVQYF.

The J gene is TRBJ1-2, the V gene TRBV19; TRBD1 aligns across 7 bases. The CDR3 totals 14 residues. Germline lookup yields CDR1 LNHDA and CDR2 SQIVND (reference sequence). The ends lost 5 bases at V and 2 bases at J; junction bases unmatched: 5. This CDR3 is CASSDRALNYGYTF. CDR3 nucleotide sequence: TGTGCCAGTAGTGACAGGGCGCTAAACTATGGCTACACCTTC.

This rearrangement joins TRBV4-3 to TRBJ1-5, with 7 nucleotides matching TRBD1. The ends lost 2 bases at V and 7 bases at J; junction bases unmatched: 8. CDR3 length equals 15 residues. The germline CDR1 and CDR2 sequences are LGHNA and YSLEER. The DNA for the CDR3 is TGCGCCAGCAGCCAATCAACAGGGGCGCGGCAGCCCCAGCATTTT. Its protein is CASSQSTGARQPQHF.

The chain combines TRBV7-3 with TRBJ1-2; D unresolved. CDR1 is SGHTA, CDR2 FQGTGA, per germline. V lost 5 bases, J lost 2 bases, and 12 bases lay in between. The CDR3 runs to 14 residues. CDR3 coding DNA: TGTGCCAGCAGCCCTACGCGCGGGAACTATGGCTACACCTTC. This sequence encodes CASSPTRGNYGYTF.

The V gene is TRBV11-1, the J gene TRBJ2-7; perhaps TRBD1 as D (6 bases). Per the germline V gene, CDR1 is SGHAT and CDR2 is FQDESV (reference sequence). The CDR3 consists of 14 residues. Trimming removed 3 bases at V and 0 bases at J, with 9 bases between. CDR3 sequence reads: CASSFEQGSYEQYF. The DNA for the CDR3 is TGTGCCAGCAGCTTTGAACAGGGCTCCTACGAGCAGTACTTC.

The chain recombines TRBV7-2 with TRBJ2-5, with D perhaps TRBD2 (5 bases). Germline loops: CDR1 SGHTA, CDR2 FQGNSA. V lost 1 base, J lost 5 bases, and 8 bases lay in between. The CDR3 runs to 13 residues. The CDR3 DNA reads as TGTGCCAGCAGCTTAGTTAGAGGGGAGACCCAGTACTTC. Its translation is CASSLVRGETQYF.

The chain couples TRBV18 to TRBJ1-3, with D uncertain. V was trimmed by 3 bases and J by 4 bases, leaving 16 bases between them. The CDR3 is 16 amino acids. Germline V CDR1 and CDR2: KGHSH, LQKENI. Here the CDR3 reads CASSPTQSLGGNTIYF. The CDR3 region has the DNA TGTGCCAGCTCACCGACCCAGTCCCTCGGGGGAAACACCATATATTTT.

The chain combines TRBV15 with TRBJ2-3; 10 nucleotides match TRBD1. CDR3 length: 14 residues. The J segment lost 5 bases and the V segment lost 3 bases, leaving 2 bases of the junction unmatched. Germline assignment: CDR1 LNHNV and CDR2 YYDKDF (reference sequence). The CDR3 reads CATSRTGGVDTQYF. The CDR3 DNA is TGTGCCACCAGCAGGACAGGGGGCGTAGATACGCAGTATTTT.

In DNA form, the CDR3 reads TGTGCCAGCAGTTTAGCCCTGGGGCTAGCGGTAACCTACAATGAGCAGTTCTTC. This sequence encodes CASSLALGLAVTYNEQFF. The V gene is TRBV28, the J gene TRBJ2-1; 7 nucleotides match TRBD2. This CDR3 is 18 amino acids long. With V trimmed by 2 bases and J by 2 bases, 12 bases remained unmatched. Germline CDR1 MDHEN, CDR2 SYDVKM.

This clone was detected once. The rearrangement joins TRBV9 to TRBJ2-7, with D possibly being TRBD2 (6 bases). The germline V and J ends were trimmed by 0 bases and 2 bases, with 12 bases remaining between them. CDR1 is SGDLS and CDR2 is YYNGEE in the germline V gene. This CDR3 is built from 15 residues. CDR3 sequence: CASSVGAGKTYEQYF. In DNA, the CDR3 is TGTGCCAGCAGCGTAGGGGCGGGGAAGACCTACGAGCAGTACTTC.

The V and J genes are TRBV6-5 and TRBJ2-7; 7 positions agree with TRBD2. V was clipped by 7 bases and J by 2 bases; unmatched bases: 8. CDR1 is MNHEY and CDR2 is SVGAGI in the germline V gene. The CDR3 length is 14 residues. The CDR3 region is CASTLTSATYEQYF. Here the CDR3 DNA reads TGTGCCAGCACCCTAACTAGCGCAACCTACGAGCAGTACTTC.

The V gene is TRBV20-1, the J gene TRBJ2-7, with 8 bases lining up with TRBD2. Per germline, CDR1 DFQATT and CDR2 SNEGSKA (reference sequence). V shed 3 bases and J 1 base; nucleotides not matched to a gene: 14. The length of the CDR3 is 17 residues. The CDR3 bases are TGCAGTGCTAGTAGACCTAGCGGGTTAGCCAGGTCCTACGAGCAGTACTTC. It translates to CSASRPSGLARSYEQYF.

This chain joins TRBV15 and TRBJ2-7, with 9 bases fitting TRBD1. V shed 4 bases and J 2 bases; nucleotides not matched to a gene: 3. Germline values: CDR1 LNHNV, CDR2 YYDKDF (reference sequence). The CDR3 contains 14 residues. CDR3 sequence (DNA): TGTGCCACCAGCATAAGACAGGGGGCCTACGAGCAGTACTTC. It specifies CATSIRQGAYEQYF.

V and J are TRBV7-9 and TRBJ2-7; 7 bases are shared with TRBD1. Germline V gene lookup returns CDR1 SEHNR and CDR2 FQNEAQ (reference sequence). The CDR3 has 15 residues. With V trimmed by 5 bases and J by 3 bases, 10 bases remained unmatched. CDR3 DNA: TGTGCCAGCAGCCGACCCACAGGGGAGTACTACGAGCAGTACTTC. Its translation: CASSRPTGEYYEQYF. Using reference TRBV7-9 and TRBJ2-7 for the parts outside the CDR3, the full variable domain is DTGVSQNPRHKITKRGQNVTFRCDPISEHNRLYWYRQTLGQGPEFLTYFQNEAQLEKSRLLSDRFSAERPKGSFSTLEIQRTEQGDSAMYLCASSRPTGEYYEQYFGPGTRLTVT.

The chain combines TRBV19 with TRBJ1-2; 8 nucleotides agree with TRBD1. The CDR3 totals 17 residues. The ends lost 5 bases at V and 3 bases at J; junction bases unmatched: 14. Germline CDR1 reads LNHDA; CDR2 reads SQIVND (reference sequence). CDR3 DNA sequence: TGTGCCAGTAGTGTGTCCGGGACAGGCGGCCTCGACTATGGCTACACCTTC. It codes for CASSVSGTGGLDYGYTF.

The J gene is TRBJ2-5, the V gene TRBV20-1; D unresolved. The CDR3 is made up of 11 amino acids. The germline V gene has CDR1 DFQATT and CDR2 SNEGSKA (reference sequence). The germline V and J ends were trimmed by 5 bases and 4 bases, with 8 bases remaining between them. CDR3 DNA sequence: TGCAGTGCTTCGACTGGAGAGACCCAGTACTTC. Amino acid sequence: CSASTGETQYF.

The chain has TRBV18 and TRBJ2-2; D unresolved. V was clipped by 3 bases and J by 4 bases, with 12 bases between them. Germline V lookup: CDR1 KGHSH, CDR2 LQKENI. CDR3 length: 15 residues. CDR3 in amino acids: CASSPNQPGTGELFF. CDR3 nucleotide sequence: TGTGCCAGCTCACCTAACCAACCCGGCACCGGGGAGCTGTTTTTT.

V gene TRBV2 combines with J gene TRBJ2-5; D might be TRBD1 (5 bases). V was shortened by 6 bases and J by 1 base, with 15 bases between the two germline ends. Germline lookup yields CDR1 SNHLY and CDR2 FYNNEI. This CDR3 is 15 amino acids long. The CDR3 DNA is TGTGCCAGCAGGGCCATGGGGCACTCCCAAGAGACCCAGTACTTC. Translation: CASRAMGHSQETQYF. The full variable domain, with the rest looked up from reference TRBV2 and TRBJ2-5, is EPEVTQTPSHQVTQMGQEVILRCVPISNHLYFYWYRQILGQKVEFLVSFYNNEISEKSEIFDDQFSVERPDGSNFTLKIRSTKLEDSAMYFCASRAMGHSQETQYFGPGTRLLVL.

V is TRBV25-1 and J is TRBJ2-7; the match to TRBD2 covers 11 bases. The CDR3 runs 17 residues. CDR1 is MGHDK and CDR2 is SYGVNS in the germline V gene. V trimming: 4 bases; J trimming: 3 bases; junction bases outside the gene matches: 11. CDR3 bases: TGTGCCAGCAGTGCGACGCCAGGGACTAGCGGTAACTACGAGCAGTACTTC. Amino acids: CASSATPGTSGNYEQYF.

The V and J genes are TRBV9 and TRBJ2-1, with TRBD2 identical over 9 bases. Germline CDR1 reads SGDLS; CDR2 reads YYNGEE. Unmatched junction bases numbered 8, after V lost 0 bases and J lost 7 bases. The CDR3 sequence is 16 residues long. CDR3 sequence: CASSVAAAGGSNEQFF. The CDR3 bases are TGTGCCAGCAGCGTAGCCGCGGCGGGAGGGAGTAATGAGCAGTTCTTC.

The V call is TRBV10-3, the J call TRBJ1-5; TRBD1 matches 8 bases. Germline V lookup: CDR1 ENHRY, CDR2 SYGVKD. The CDR3 covers 16 residues. V was clipped by 1 base and J by 0 bases; unmatched bases: 2. CDR3 loop: CAISELGQDSNQPQHF. The CDR3 coding sequence is TGTGCCATCAGTGAGTTGGGACAGGATAGCAATCAGCCCCAGCATTTT.

The gene calls are TRBV5-1 and TRBJ2-7, with a possible D match to TRBD2 (6 bases). The length of the CDR3 is 15 residues. V was trimmed by 6 bases and J by 0 bases, leaving 16 bases between them. Germline V CDR1 and CDR2: SGHRS, YFSETQ. In DNA form, the CDR3 reads TGCGCCAGCACCCTTGGGGCGGGACCCTCCTACGAGCAGTACTTC. Translating it yields CASTLGAGPSYEQYF.

The chain links TRBV3-1 (or the pseudogene TRBV3-2) to TRBJ2-2, with TRBD2 identical over 9 bases. CDR1 and CDR2 (germline): LGHDT, YNNKEL (reference sequence). V lost 4 bases, J lost 3 bases, and 3 bases stayed unmatched. CDR3 length: 15 amino acids. CDR3 region: CASSRSGSYTGELFF. Here the CDR3 DNA reads TGTGCCAGCAGCCGTAGCGGGAGTTACACCGGGGAGCTGTTTTTT.

The rearrangement links TRBV27 to TRBJ1-4; 9 bases match TRBD1. V lost 5 bases and J lost 10; bases outside the gene matches: 5. Germline assignment: CDR1 MNHEY and CDR2 SMNVEV (reference sequence). This CDR3 spans 13 amino acids. CDR3 region: CASSLSTGGKLFF. The CDR3 DNA reads as TGTGCCAGCAGTCTCTCGACAGGGGGAAAACTGTTTTTT.

V and J are TRBV9 and TRBJ2-3; 7 nucleotides line up with TRBD1. V trimming: 3 bases; J trimming: 3 bases; junction bases outside the gene matches: 4. This CDR3 region has 14 residues. Germline V gene lookup returns CDR1 SGDLS and CDR2 YYNGEE. The CDR3 sequence is CASSARQGTDTQYF. The CDR3 DNA reads TGTGCCAGCAGCGCGCGACAGGGTACAGATACGCAGTATTTT.

V is TRBV30 and J is TRBJ2-1; D is possibly TRBD2 (6 bases). The CDR3 contains 13 residues. Germline CDR1 and CDR2: GTSNPN and SVGIG (reference sequence). Trimming pared 0 bases from V and 9 bases from J, leaving 12 bases between. The CDR3 protein is CAWSVSGYGEQFF. In DNA form, the CDR3 reads TGTGCCTGGAGTGTGAGCGGGTACGGTGAGCAGTTCTTC.

This chain joins TRBV7-9 and TRBJ1-2; D unclear. The CDR3 runs 13 residues. Germline CDR1 and CDR2: SEHNR and FQNEAQ (reference sequence). The V and J ends lost 1 base and 6 bases respectively, with 9 bases between them. CDR3 DNA sequence: TGTGCCAGCAGCTTAGGGTACGGGGATGGCTACACCTTC. It translates to CASSLGYGDGYTF.